These T cell receptor beta chains were read from a single sample in a study of blood T cells in healthy people across ages. A single record per CDR3 protein comes from TCRdb applying MiXCR to the 5' RACE reads. The data contain approximately 1.5 million distinct CDR3 sequences, roughly 43% of them singletons. Source material: blood. The receptors come from a woman aged 18-30 years in good health. CDR3s include the opening cysteine and the closing phenylalanine or tryptophan.

cdr3_length,v_call,j_call,cdr3_aa
15,TRBV5-1,TRBJ1-2,CASSFRDAANYGYTF
17,TRBV20-1,TRBJ2-3,CSARRRLAGTSTDTQYF
17,TRBV28,TRBJ2-1,CASSLRLAGHPYNEQFF
14,TRBV6-5,TRBJ1-2,CASRTNEGLDGYTF
13,TRBV2,TRBJ2-7,CASSEGHVYEQYF
16,TRBV20-1,TRBJ1-4,CSTLNREGVVGEKLFF
15,TRBV6-2/TRBV6-3,.,CASSYEGLPAETQYF
14,TRBV10-2,.,CASSGTGEGYEQYF
14,TRBV20-1,TRBJ1-1,CSARPRDFDTEAFF
15,TRBV4-3,TRBJ2-1,CASSQERGLAEEQFF
11,TRBV29-1,TRBJ1-4,CSVDPGGKLFF
14,TRBV14,.,CASRGTGVSETQYF
13,TRBV6-2/TRBV6-3,TRBJ1-5,CASSNRGPQPQHF
14,TRBV28,TRBJ2-7,CASCPGRVNYEQYF
15,TRBV4-1,TRBJ1-6,CASSQDRPLGSPLHF
15,TRBV29-1,TRBJ2-2,CSVGTSGRSTGELFF
15,TRBV7-6,TRBJ2-3,CASSLQDGSTDTQYF
15,TRBV4-1,TRBJ2-7,CASSQDGGTGYEQYF
14,TRBV7-9,TRBJ1-2,CASSFSTEAYGYTF
15,TRBV3-1,TRBJ1-4,CASSQGAGGVGKLFF
14,TRBV5-1,TRBJ2-5,CASSSTGTEETQYF
15,TRBV7-9,TRBJ1-5,CASSPSGGKDQPQHF
12,TRBV20-1,TRBJ2-5,CSAVGQQETQCF
14,TRBV4-2,TRBJ1-5,CASSQVAENQPQHF
14,TRBV6-4,TRBJ2-3,CASRSDRVADTQYF
16,TRBV21-1,TRBJ2-5,CASSANCTGARLTQYF
16,TRBV5-1,TRBJ1-6,CASSPTGGSYNSPLHF
14,TRBV7-2,TRBJ2-1,CASSPGTINNEQFF
12,TRBV7-9,TRBJ1-2,CASSKQGLGYTF
14,TRBV29-1,TRBJ1-1,CSVEEEGMNTEAFF
15,TRBV4-3,TRBJ2-1,CASSQETVNYNEQFF
14,TRBV27,TRBJ2-7,CASSYTSATYEQYF
16,TRBV7-2,TRBJ2-1,CASSLGLAGVGNEQFF
13,TRBV15,TRBJ2-1,CATSRGRIGEQFF
15,TRBV27,TRBJ2-1,CASAPGVRSYNEQFF
14,TRBV20-1,TRBJ1-4,CSARPDSSNEKLFF
14,TRBV5-1,TRBJ2-5,CASSVEMGTETQYF
15,TRBV5-5,TRBJ1-1,CASSPEDREESEAFF
17,TRBV14,TRBJ1-2,CASSQEGGTIRRYGYTF
14,TRBV4-1,TRBJ1-5,CASSDRVHNQPQHF
14,TRBV15,TRBJ2-7,CATSRVLGDYEQYF
12,TRBV7-9,TRBJ2-7,CASRSGESEQYF
14,TRBV20-1,TRBJ2-7,CSAPGQGAWNEQYF
13,TRBV29-1,TRBJ1-2,CSAVTGDLVGYTF
14,TRBV4-1,TRBJ2-1,CASSQDQLHNEQFF
16,TRBV5-1,TRBJ2-3,CASSLGAGTHTDTQYF